Following are 7 T cell receptor beta chains from one sample sequenced in a study of graft-versus-host responses after intestinal transplantation. The repertoire was sequenced with immunoSEQ multiplex PCR; TCRdb's copy has only in-frame clones and lacks some. The table lists approximately 9,500 clones, 80% to 95% of them singletons, with roughly 4% in the top ten. The specimen was PBMCs, collected about 45 days after intestinal transplantation. The origin of the receptors is a human patient who received an intestinal transplant, so some T cells may come from the graft donor.

The chain recombines TRBV7-2 with TRBJ2-2; D not resolved. Germline V gene sequence: CDR1 SGHTA, CDR2 FQGNSA. The V end was cut by 1 base, the J end by 1 base, with 4 bases between. The CDR3 is made up of 14 amino acids. CDR3 bases: TGTGCCAGCAGCTTAGAAGGGAACACCGGGGAGCTGTTTTTT. This codes for CASSLEGNTGELFF.

The chain has TRBV7-3 and TRBJ2-5; D ambiguous. Germline CDR1 and CDR2: SGHTA and FQGTGA. Trimming removed 8 bases at V and 2 bases at J, with 3 bases between. The CDR3 extends over 10 amino acids. The CDR3 nucleotides are TGTGCCAGCCGACAAGAGACCCAGTACTTC. It codes for CASRQETQYF. The whole variable domain, remainder taken from reference TRBV7-3 and TRBJ2-5, is GAGVSQTPSNKVTEKGKYVELRCDPISGHTALYWYRQSLGQGPEFLIYFQGTGAADDSGLPNDRFFAVRPEGSVSTLKIQRTERGDSAVYLCASRQETQYFGPGTRLLVL.

The J gene is TRBJ1-1, the V gene TRBV9; TRBD1 matches 7 bases. The junction had 6 bases not matched to a gene; V was cut back by 4 bases and J by 3 bases. Germline values: CDR1 SGDLS, CDR2 YYNGEE. The CDR3 consists of 14 residues. This CDR3 reads CASSPPTGHTEAFF. In nucleotides, the CDR3 is TGTGCCAGCAGCCCCCCGACAGGGCACACTGAAGCTTTCTTT.

The rearrangement joins TRBV27 to TRBJ2-7, with 11 nucleotides matching TRBD2. This CDR3 contains 13 residues. CDR1 MNHEY and CDR2 SMNVEV come from the germline V gene (reference sequence). V dropped 5 bases and J dropped 3; count of bases not matched to a gene: 0. In DNA, the CDR3 is TGTGCCAGCAGTGGGACTAGCGGCTACGAGCAGTACTTC. Translating it yields CASSGTSGYEQYF.

The rearrangement links TRBV6-5 to TRBJ2-5; D not resolved. V lost 2 bases and J lost 3, with 10 bases in between. This CDR3 is built from 14 residues. In germline, CDR1 is MNHEY, CDR2 SVGAGI. The CDR3 spells CASSYVGREETQYF. The CDR3 nucleotides read TGTGCCAGCAGTTACGTCGGCAGAGAAGAGACCCAGTACTTC.

As concerns this clone: Given the absence of the conserved phenylalanine or tryptophan at the CDR3 end, a read error is likely. V and J are TRBV7-9 and TRBJ1-5; D is unresolved. Germline V CDR1 and CDR2: SEHNR, FQNEAQ (reference sequence). The V and J ends lost 5 bases and 3 bases respectively, with 11 bases between them. This CDR3 region has 14 residues. In DNA form, the CDR3 reads TGTGCCAGCAGCCGGTCGGAGGCCAATCAGCCCCAGCATCTT. Its translation is CASSRSEANQPQHL.

V and J are TRBV5-3 and TRBJ1-3; D uncertain. TRBV5-3 is identified as an open reading frame with a role that is uncertain. V was trimmed by 5 bases and J by 0 bases, leaving 18 bases between them. The CDR3 is 17 residues long. The CDR3 loop reads CARRLDGVEISGNTIYF. CDR3 DNA: TGTGCCAGAAGGTTAGATGGGGTGGAGATCTCTGGAAACACCATATATTTT.